This T cell receptor (beta chain) was sequenced in a study of blood T cell repertoires in COVID-19. CDR1 MNHEY and CDR2 SMNVEV come from the germline V gene (reference sequence). V lost 5 bases, J lost 0 bases, and 17 bases lay in between. The CDR3 contains 18 residues. TCRdb's copy holds only in-frame clones and misses some; the assay was immunoSEQ multiplex PCR. The sample lists about 390,000 clones; approximately 90% were seen once. Grouping used clinical history reported by participants in a survey and questionnaire. Sequenced material: PBMCs or T cells enriched from blood (not recorded which). This receptor was taken from a woman in her 50s who had recovered from COVID-19. V and J are TRBV27 and TRBJ1-6; D may be TRBD1 (6 bases). The CDR3 loop is CASSIQGFESSYNSPLHF. The CDR3 bases are TGTGCCAGCAGTATACAGGGTTTTGAGAGCTCCTATAATTCACCCCTCCACTTT.